A selection of T cell receptor beta chains follows, all from one sample in a study of breast tumors, draining lymph nodes, adjacent tissues. Via MiXCR, TCRdb re-called the multiplex PCR reads, giving one row per CDR3 protein. Counted here are about 200,000 distinct CDR3 sequences, 25% to 40% occurring once; the ten biggest clones make up more than 4%. Sample: axillary lymph node tissue. All receptors come from a female donor with breast cancer. Some clones in this sample may be carry-over from other donors' samples. Each CDR3 is given with its conserved first and last residue.

v_call cdr3_aa
TRBV10-3 CAISELGTQRQYF
TRBV28 CASSLADIQYF
TRBV20-1 CSARGAGGPGNIQYF
TRBV3-1 CASSQDVGQGAHGYTF
TRBV7-6 CASSLVAGGEQFF
TRBV7-9 CASSSGPKETQHF
TRBV11-1 CASSLTPSGRFGDNEQFF
TRBV20-1 CSAIGLAGGGEQYF
TRBV7-3 CASSLSGLRAEGEQFF
TRBV6-1 CASTSGRGGDTGELFF
TRBV7-2 CASSQIAGGTF
TRBV15 CATSTYGGPETQYF
TRBV6-1 CASSDDRAPNTGELFF
TRBV2 CATSDNLPSGRGPPHEQYF
TRBV6-6 CASSYEGEGRDEQFF
TRBV5-5 CASSPGTGIDTQYF
TRBV20-1 CSAPSGETYNEQFF
TRBV11-2 CASSYSGSGSYNEQFF
TRBV7-2 CASSPDYGTGELFF
TRBV4-2 CASSREGASSYNEKLFF
TRBV27 CASSFNRYNSPLHF
TRBV7-6 CASSLALGGRDGYTF
TRBV5-4 CASSSTSGGAKNEQFF
TRBV7-2 CASGVNAGPGEKLFF
TRBV6-5 CASISTGSNYGYTF
TRBV20-1 CSAITSTDTQYF
TRBV6-6 CASTPLEGQPQHF
TRBV5-1 CASSLERLAGETGELFF
TRBV20-1 CSARSGEGGAEAFF
TRBV18 CASSPDRGETQYF
TRBV5-8 CASSLAAGAETQYF
TRBV19 CASSGLAGGTYEQYF
TRBV5-1 CASSRDRAVTGELFF
TRBV4-2 CASSQESGGGTDTQYF
TRBV9 CASSVAAGGQGDTQYF
TRBV4-1 CASSRQDSGQNSYNEQFF
TRBV5-6 CASSTRGGQETQYF
TRBV20-1 CSAPAHRGRGSPLHF
TRBV5-6 CASSSPWDSGRAYNEQFF
TRBV30 CAWRDWGQDDYEQYF
TRBV25-1 CASSDPTSGAYNEQFF
TRBV15 CATSRDWGITYNEQFF
TRBV2 CASSGDTIYF
TRBV6-5 CASSSRGALHF
TRBV19 CASNPTGFSPLHF
TRBV24-1 CATSDPTGIEGYTF
TRBV4-2 CASSQDHLAGYEQYF
TRBV15 CATSRPPRGGPNTQYF
TRBV20-1 CSAPLAGGVAGELFF
TRBV20-1 CSARDQVNYGYTF
TRBV9 CASSVDKGLAYEQFF
TRBV14 CASSQAGSSNEKLFF
TRBV14 CASSQAGGRETQSF
TRBV6-2/TRBV6-3 CASSTRVSSNQPQHF
TRBV6-1 CASSEVGTDTGELFF
TRBV5-6 CASSLMGDEKLFF
TRBV20-1 CSADGTAQETQYF
TRBV6-1 CASTKGRGLNEQFF
TRBV5-1 CASSSGLLQGRAGNTIYF
TRBV10-3 CAISRAGLDSYEQYF